The clone carrying this TCR beta chain was detected ten times or more. Its antigen is as yet unknown. Reverse transcription of blood and skin TCR RNA was primed at alpha and beta constant regions. TCRdb independently ran MiXCR on the 5' RACE reads; one entry per CDR3 protein. The sample carries about 26,000 distinct CDR3 sequences, approximately 22% recorded once. Whole-blood samples were 2.5 to 3 ml of peripheral blood from healthy adult volunteers. The library had UMIs added by 3' ligation of an oligonucleotide to TCR cDNA. The germline V gene encodes CDR1 SGHRS and CDR2 YFSETQ. This CDR3 has 15 amino acids. V was clipped by 4 bases and J by 7 bases, with 18 bases between them. This specimen belongs to a study of naive and memory T cell subsets. Overall study findings and caveats: This RNA-based method may be sensitive to activation-related transcript changes.

The origin of this receptor is a female donor in good health. The chain links TRBV5-1 to TRBJ2-1; tentatively, D is TRBD1 or TRBD2 (5 bases each). The CDR3 DNA reads TGCGCCAGCAGCCTGTCACCCGGGACGGAGAATGAGCAGTTCTTC. Its translation: CASSLSPGTENEQFF.